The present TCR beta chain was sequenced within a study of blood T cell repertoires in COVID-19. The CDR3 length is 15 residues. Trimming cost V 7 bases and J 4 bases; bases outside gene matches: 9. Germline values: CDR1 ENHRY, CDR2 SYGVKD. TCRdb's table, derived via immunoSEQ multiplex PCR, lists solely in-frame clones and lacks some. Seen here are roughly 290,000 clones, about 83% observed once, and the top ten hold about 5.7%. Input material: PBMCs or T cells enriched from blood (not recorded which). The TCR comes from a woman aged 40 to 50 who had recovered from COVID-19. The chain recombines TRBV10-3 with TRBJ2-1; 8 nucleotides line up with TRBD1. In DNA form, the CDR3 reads TGTGCCATCAACCCGACAGGGGTGGGTTACAATGAGCAGTTCTTC. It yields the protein CAINPTGVGYNEQFF.